These T cell receptor beta chains were read from a single sample in a study of blood T cells in healthy people across ages. TCRdb reanalysed the 5' RACE reads using MiXCR and keeps one entry per CDR3 protein. The sample carries some 1,800,000 distinct CDR3 sequences, 35% to 50% recorded once. The specimen sequenced was blood. The receptors here all came from a human donor in good health. CDR3s include the opening cysteine and the closing phenylalanine or tryptophan. Each record gives: V gene, clone size, D gene, J gene, CDR3 DNA, CDR3 protein. The D gene is left open where the match is weak. The size entry is marked missing in some rows and otherwise reads once, few, many or a size class.

V gene: TRBV27
clone size: few
D gene: .
J gene: TRBJ2-1
CDR3 DNA: TGTGCCAGCAGTTTATCCACTTTAACAGGGAGGATTTTCAATGAGCAGTTCTTC
CDR3 protein: CASSLSTLTGRIFNEQFF

V gene: TRBV7-9
clone size: .
D gene: TRBD1
J gene: TRBJ2-3
CDR3 DNA: TGTGCCAGCAGCTCAGCTTACAGGGGGCCGGAAGAGACAGATACGCAGTATTTT
CDR3 protein: CASSSAYRGPEETDTQYF

V gene: TRBV10-3
clone size: few
D gene: TRBD1
J gene: TRBJ2-3
CDR3 DNA: TGTGCCATCAGCCCGGGACAGTCAGATACGCAGTATTTT
CDR3 protein: CAISPGQSDTQYF

V gene: TRBV5-1
clone size: .
D gene: .
J gene: TRBJ2-3
CDR3 DNA: TGCGCCAGCAGCTTGGACGCGGAGCCGAGCACAGATACGCAGTATTTT
CDR3 protein: CASSLDAEPSTDTQYF

V gene: TRBV7-2
clone size: few
D gene: TRBD1
J gene: TRBJ1-6
CDR3 DNA: TGTGCCAGCAGCTTAGTACGGACAGGGAGCAATTCACCCCTCCACTTT
CDR3 protein: CASSLVRTGSNSPLHF

V gene: TRBV5-1
clone size: .
D gene: TRBD1
J gene: TRBJ2-7
CDR3 DNA: TGCGCCAGCAGTTATCGACAGGGGGCTGGAAACGAGCAGTACTTC
CDR3 protein: CASSYRQGAGNEQYF

V gene: TRBV15
clone size: few
D gene: TRBD1
J gene: TRBJ1-1
CDR3 DNA: TGTGCCACCAGCAGAGGGACAGGGGACTTCTGGGGCACTGAAGCTTTCTTT
CDR3 protein: CATSRGTGDFWGTEAFF

V gene: TRBV7-2
clone size: many
D gene: TRBD1
J gene: TRBJ1-6
CDR3 DNA: TGTGCCAGCAGGCGATCCCGTCCGGGAAACAGGGGGACTAATTCACCCCTCCACTTT
CDR3 protein: CASRRSRPGNRGTNSPLHF

V gene: TRBV7-2
clone size: few
D gene: .
J gene: TRBJ1-1
CDR3 DNA: TGTGCCAGCAGCTTTACGGAACACACTGAAGCTTTCTTT
CDR3 protein: CASSFTEHTEAFF

V gene: TRBV10-3
clone size: few
D gene: .
J gene: TRBJ2-5
CDR3 DNA: TGTGCCATCAGTGGGACTTCTCAAGGAGAGACCCAGTACTTC
CDR3 protein: CAISGTSQGETQYF

V gene: TRBV5-1
clone size: .
D gene: TRBD1
J gene: TRBJ2-2
CDR3 DNA: TGCGCCACCCAACCAAATCCCGGGACAGGGGGCTCCGGGGAGCTGTTTTTT
CDR3 protein: CATQPNPGTGGSGELFF

V gene: TRBV18
clone size: .
D gene: .
J gene: TRBJ2-1
CDR3 DNA: TGTGCCAGCTCACCAAGTGACGTCTCCTACAATGAGCAGTTCTTC
CDR3 protein: CASSPSDVSYNEQFF

V gene: TRBV2
clone size: .
D gene: .
J gene: TRBJ1-1
CDR3 DNA: TGTGCCAGCAGTGAAGAGGGGTTAGACACTGAAGCTTTCTTT
CDR3 protein: CASSEEGLDTEAFF

V gene: TRBV29-1
clone size: few
D gene: .
J gene: TRBJ1-2
CDR3 DNA: TGCAGCGTTGAAGTGTCATTGGGCAGGTTCTATGGCTACACCTTC
CDR3 protein: CSVEVSLGRFYGYTF

V gene: TRBV6-2/TRBV6-3
clone size: .
D gene: .
J gene: TRBJ2-3
CDR3 DNA: TGTGCCAGCAGTTACGGGCCGGGGTCGACTTCAGATACGCAGTATTTT
CDR3 protein: CASSYGPGSTSDTQYF

V gene: TRBV20-1
clone size: few
D gene: .
J gene: TRBJ2-3
CDR3 DNA: TGCAGTGCTCTGGGGGCTTACACAGATACGCAGTATTTT
CDR3 protein: CSALGAYTDTQYF

V gene: TRBV27
clone size: few
D gene: .
J gene: TRBJ1-2
CDR3 DNA: TGTGCCAGCAGCCCCTTAATGAGGGTCGGCTACACCTTC
CDR3 protein: CASSPLMRVGYTF

V gene: TRBV20-1
clone size: .
D gene: .
J gene: TRBJ1-4
CDR3 DNA: TGCAGTGCTAGAGATATAGGGGGGACTAATGAAAAACTGTTTTTT
CDR3 protein: CSARDIGGTNEKLFF

V gene: TRBV28
clone size: .
D gene: .
J gene: TRBJ1-4
CDR3 DNA: TGTGCCAGCCGCCGTTCAGGTCACGTTGAAAAACTGTTTTTT
CDR3 protein: CASRRSGHVEKLFF

V gene: TRBV4-1
clone size: .
D gene: .
J gene: TRBJ2-7
CDR3 DNA: TGCGCCACCCAGGGTCTTGGGACTTACAATGAGCAGTACTTC
CDR3 protein: CATQGLGTYNEQYF

V gene: TRBV20-1
clone size: .
D gene: .
J gene: TRBJ1-2
CDR3 DNA: TGCAGTGCTTCCGGGCGGGGGCTGAACTATGGCTACACCTTC
CDR3 protein: CSASGRGLNYGYTF

V gene: TRBV7-2
clone size: few
D gene: .
J gene: TRBJ2-2
CDR3 DNA: TGTGCCAGCAGCTTTTATGGGGGGCTTACCGGGGAGCTGTTTTTT
CDR3 protein: CASSFYGGLTGELFF

V gene: TRBV11-1
clone size: many
D gene: .
J gene: TRBJ2-4
CDR3 DNA: TGTGCCAGCAGCCCGCGGGGCGGGAATAACATTCAGTACTTC
CDR3 protein: CASSPRGGNNIQYF

V gene: TRBV18
clone size: .
D gene: .
J gene: TRBJ2-3
CDR3 DNA: TGTGCCAGCTCACCACAGTCCGGCACAGATACGCAGTATTTT
CDR3 protein: CASSPQSGTDTQYF

V gene: TRBV6-5
clone size: few
D gene: TRBD2
J gene: TRBJ2-3
CDR3 DNA: TGTGCCAGCAGTCTAATACTAGCGGGGGGAACCGATACGCAGTATTTT
CDR3 protein: CASSLILAGGTDTQYF

V gene: TRBV20-1
clone size: few
D gene: TRBD2
J gene: TRBJ2-5
CDR3 DNA: TGCAGTGCTGGGGAGACTAGCGGCATACAAGAGACCCAGTACTTC
CDR3 protein: CSAGETSGIQETQYF

V gene: TRBV18
clone size: .
D gene: .
J gene: TRBJ2-5
CDR3 DNA: TGTGCCAGCTCACTTCCGCCAGAACAAGAGACCCAGTACTTC
CDR3 protein: CASSLPPEQETQYF

V gene: TRBV4-3
clone size: .
D gene: TRBD2
J gene: TRBJ2-4
CDR3 DNA: TGCGCCAGCAGCCAGTTGTTTAGCGGGGGGCCTGGGGACATTCAGTACTTC
CDR3 protein: CASSQLFSGGPGDIQYF

V gene: TRBV6-1
clone size: .
D gene: TRBD2
J gene: TRBJ2-1
CDR3 DNA: TGTGCCAGCAGTGAGTCACCGGGACTAGCGGGCAATGAGCAGGTCTTC
CDR3 protein: CASSESPGLAGNEQVF